This record looks at one TCR beta chain sequence and its context. Its specificity is not known. J gave up 6 bases and V 3 bases, and 7 bases lay outside the gene matches. CDR1 is SGHNT and CDR2 is YYREEE in the germline V gene (reference sequence). The CDR3 extends over 15 amino acids. This sample is drawn from a study of cytomegalovirus exposure and HLA in healthy donors. Overall study context: Some 85 million unique TCRs, all from HLA-typed donors, were included in an early release of the data.

Regarding the study as a whole: Some public TCRs appeared in many individuals, while most sequences were rare. Trimming of TCR beta V- and J-genes showed a link, identified in a later analysis, to a missense DCLRE1C variant. It emerged from a later analysis that several of the most significant clusters appeared to be linked to common viral pathogens.

The PCR used 60 Vbeta and 13 Jbeta primers. Only in-frame clones appear in the TCRdb table, and some are missing; sequencing was by immunoSEQ multiplex PCR. The table records about 140,000 clones, approximately 84% of them present only once. The chain recombines TRBV5-4 with TRBJ2-3, with TRBD1 identical over 10 bases. Material for sequencing was PBMCs. The sequence was obtained from a man aged 30 to 45 in good health and CMV-seropositive. CDR3: CASSSSRDRGDTQYF. Here the CDR3 DNA reads TGTGCCAGCAGCTCGTCCCGGGACAGGGGCGATACGCAGTATTTT.